The present entry profiles one T cell receptor beta chain with its context. These data are taken from a study of blood T cell repertoires in COVID-19. Overall study: Some COVID-19 samples were acute and others convalescent; all came from the United States, Italy and Spain. T cells, B-cell-depleted T cells, or PBMCs supplied cDNA or gDNA.

In the study's own analysis: Estimation of nucleated cell counts relied on the amplification of reference gene primers. This table comes from immunoSEQ multiplex PCR, and its TCRdb copy is limited to in-frame clones, with some not included. V and J calls plus clone size are reproduced from that table; the DNA served to infer D and trimming. This table has about 140,000 clones, around 81% appearing once. V was trimmed by 4 bases and J by 7 bases, leaving 14 bases between them. This CDR3 is built from 14 residues. Germline V gene data show CDR1 as SGHAT and CDR2 as FQNNGV. The source is a human donor in a cohort sampled during active COVID-19. The sequenced sample was peripheral blood. The rearrangement uses TRBV11-2 and TRBJ1-3; D is ambiguous. In DNA form, the CDR3 reads TGTGCCAGCAGCTCCCCCTCGGGTTCCAACACCATATATTTT. Translation gives CASSSPSGSNTIYF.